The 23 T cell receptor beta chains given below trace back to one sample, sequenced in a study of cytomegalovirus exposure and HLA in healthy donors. 60 Vbeta and 13 Jbeta primers were used in PCR. Sequencing used immunoSEQ multiplex PCR; TCRdb keeps in-frame clones, though not all of them. The sample holds about 98,000 clones, roughly 82% seen once. Sequenced sample: PBMCs. The receptors shown here come from a human donor in good health.

The genes are TRBV10-3 and TRBJ1-6, with D perhaps TRBD1 (6 bases). Germline-derived CDR1 and CDR2 are ENHRY and SYGVKD. This CDR3 comprises 17 residues. V was trimmed by 7 bases and J by 7 bases, leaving 23 bases between them. Here the CDR3 DNA reads TGTGCCATCAACACCGGGACAAGTAATGCTGGCAATTCACCCCTCCACTTT. This translates into CAINTGTSNAGNSPLHF.

This chain links TRBV5-1 with TRBJ2-7; tentatively, D is TRBD1 (6 bases). This CDR3 has 14 amino acids. V shed 5 bases and J shed 6 bases, with 18 bases lying between them. Germline V CDR1 and CDR2: SGHRS, YFSETQ. In DNA form, the CDR3 reads TGCGCCAGCAGTGGAAATACAGGGCGTATCGAGCAGTACTTC. Its protein product is CASSGNTGRIEQYF. The full variable domain, with the rest looked up from reference TRBV5-1 and TRBJ2-7, is KAGVTQTPRYLIKTRGQQVTLSCSPISGHRSVSWYQQTPGQGLQFLFEYFSETQRNKGNFPGRFSGRQFSNSRSEMNVSTLELGDSALYLCASSGNTGRIEQYFGPGTRLTVT.

V and J are TRBV4-1 and TRBJ1-1; D is possibly TRBD1 (5 bases). V gave up 0 bases and J gave up 7 bases, with 15 bases separating them. The CDR3 length is 15 residues. Per germline, CDR1 MGHRA and CDR2 YSYEKL. CDR3 region: CASSQDGKGSGEAFF. CDR3 DNA: TGCGCCAGCAGCCAAGATGGCAAGGGGTCGGGTGAAGCTTTCTTT.

The rearrangement uses TRBV5-1 and TRBJ1-1, with 7 positions matching TRBD1. The CDR3 runs to 16 residues. CDR1 SGHRS and CDR2 YFSETQ come from the germline V gene. Trimming removed 3 bases from V and 2 bases from J; junction bases left unmatched: 10. The CDR3: CASSSRSRGINTEAFF. CDR3 bases: TGCGCCAGCAGCTCCCGCAGCAGGGGGATAAACACTGAAGCTTTCTTT.

The CDR3: CASRGGGREQYF. CDR3 nucleotide sequence: TGTGCCAGCAGGGGAGGGGGGCGCGAGCAGTACTTC. The chain has TRBV9 and TRBJ2-7; TRBD2 is a possible D gene (7 bases). Germline CDR1 SGDLS, CDR2 YYNGEE. This CDR3 is 12 amino acids long. V lost 5 bases and J 6 bases, leaving 12 bases between the germline ends.

This chain joins TRBV19 and TRBJ1-3; D is unclear. The CDR3 totals 13 residues. The germline V gene encodes CDR1 LNHDA and CDR2 SQIVND (reference sequence). The V end lost 5 bases, the J end lost 2 bases, and 7 bases lay between the germline ends. CDR3 protein: CASSLKAGNTIYF. In nucleotides, the CDR3 is TGTGCCAGTAGTCTAAAAGCTGGAAACACCATATATTTT.

The chain links TRBV25-1 to TRBJ2-7; 7 bases match TRBD2. Germline V lookup: CDR1 MGHDK, CDR2 SYGVNS. The CDR3 is 12 residues long. Germline trimming cut 7 bases from V and 6 bases from J; bases unmatched to any gene: 6. CDR3 coding DNA: TGTGCCAGCAAGGGACTATCGAGCGAGCAGTACTTC. Amino acid sequence: CASKGLSSEQYF.

The chain employs TRBV27 and TRBJ2-7; TRBD1 matches 7 bases. The CDR3 spans 16 residues. V lost 5 bases to trimming and J lost 5 bases; unmatched junction nucleotides: 15. The germline V gene has CDR1 MNHEY and CDR2 SMNVEV (reference sequence). The CDR3 loop reads CASSAEWGRGQNEQYF. The CDR3 DNA sequence: TGTGCCAGCAGTGCCGAATGGGGAAGGGGGCAAAACGAGCAGTACTTC.

The CDR3 DNA reads TGTGCCAGCAGCCAGATAAACACTGAAGCTTTCTTT. It specifies CASSQINTEAFF. The rearrangement uses TRBV6-6 and TRBJ1-1; D gene uncertain. This CDR3 has 12 amino acids. Germline V lookup: CDR1 MNHNY, CDR2 SVGAGI (reference sequence). The germline V and J ends were trimmed by 6 bases and 2 bases, with 7 bases remaining between them.

This chain links TRBV6-5 with TRBJ2-1, with a tentative D call TRBD2 (5 bases). The CDR3 totals 12 residues. The V end was cut by 4 bases, the J end by 15 bases, with 16 bases between. CDR1 and CDR2 (germline): MNHEY, SVGAGI. CDR3 protein: CASSSRALPAFF. CDR3 nucleotides: TGTGCCAGCAGTTCGCGGGCTTTACCTGCGTTCTTC.

This clone was counted only a few times. The V and J genes are TRBV2 and TRBJ1-6, with no clear D. The germline gives CDR1 SNHLY, CDR2 FYNNEI. V was pared by 4 bases and J by 7 bases, with 5 bases between. CDR3 size: 12 residues. The CDR3 DNA sequence: TGTGCCAGCAGTGCGGGGAATTCACCCCTCCACTTT. This encodes CASSAGNSPLHF.

This clone was found a few times. Other DNA sequences in the sample encode the same CDR3. This chain connects TRBV4-3 to TRBJ2-1, with 7 positions matching TRBD1. V lost 0 bases to trimming and J lost 1 base; unmatched junction nucleotides: 0. CDR1 and CDR2 (germline): LGHNA, YSLEER. This CDR3 contains 15 residues. This CDR3 is CASSQDRGSYNEQFF. The CDR3, as DNA: TGCGCCAGCAGCCAAGACAGGGGGTCCTACAATGAGCAGTTCTTC.

CDR3 loop: CSVDGAGSSYEQYF. For the CDR3, the DNA is TGCAGCGTTGACGGGGCGGGGAGCTCCTACGAGCAGTACTTC. The rearrangement links TRBV29-1 to TRBJ2-7; possibly TRBD2 for D (6 bases). The CDR3 runs 14 residues. Looked up from germline, CDR1 is SQVTM and CDR2 is ANQGSEA. V was trimmed by 3 bases and J by 0 bases, leaving 12 bases between them.

The V gene is TRBV5-1, the J gene TRBJ2-5, with a possible D match to TRBD1 (5 bases). The V gene's germline CDR1 is SGHRS and CDR2 YFSETQ. CDR3 size: 18 residues. The V and J ends lost 0 bases and 2 bases respectively, with 20 bases between them. Written as DNA, the CDR3 is TGCGCCAGCAGCTTGGGGGCTTCGAGCAGGGCGATACAAGAGACCCAGTACTTC. Translating gives CASSLGASSRAIQETQYF.

V and J are TRBV7-2 and TRBJ2-1; TRBD2 aligns across 11 bases. Per germline, CDR1 SGHTA and CDR2 FQGNSA. The CDR3 is made up of 15 amino acids. The ends lost 1 base at V and 4 bases at J; junction bases unmatched: 0. The CDR3 DNA follows: TGTGCCAGCAGCTTAGTAGCGGGAGGGTACAATGAGCAGTTCTTC. Protein: CASSLVAGGYNEQFF.

In this sample, this clone turned up a few times. The chain joins TRBV18 to TRBJ1-4; D unresolved. The germline V and J ends were trimmed by 2 bases and 6 bases, with 7 bases remaining between them. Germline V lookup: CDR1 KGHSH, CDR2 LQKENI. This CDR3 is 13 amino acids long. The CDR3 bases are TGTGCCAGCTCACCAACGCGGGATGAAAAACTGTTTTTT. This gives the protein CASSPTRDEKLFF.

In DNA, the CDR3 is TGTGCCAGCAGCCGACTAGCGGGAGAGGGCGAGCAGTACTTC. Its protein is CASSRLAGEGEQYF. This chain uses TRBV13 with TRBJ2-7, with 12 bases fitting TRBD2. Germline loops: CDR1 PRHDT, CDR2 FYEKMQ (reference sequence). Trimming removed 5 bases from V and 6 bases from J; junction bases left unmatched: 5. The length of the CDR3 is 14 residues.

Comment on this clone: One end of the junction varies from germline; a read error may be responsible. This chain uses TRBV7-9 with TRBJ2-7, with 7 nucleotides matching TRBD1. CDR3 size: 15 residues. Germline values: CDR1 SEHNR, CDR2 FQNEAQ (reference sequence). DNA for the CDR3: TGTTCCAGCAGCTTAAGCACAGGGGTGGCGTACGAGCAGTACTTC. It specifies CSSSLSTGVAYEQYF.

V usage is TRBV18 and J usage is TRBJ2-5; possibly TRBD2 for D (6 bases). CDR3 length: 16 residues. The germline V and J ends were trimmed by 4 bases and 2 bases, with 17 bases remaining between them. Germline lookup yields CDR1 KGHSH and CDR2 LQKENI. CDR3 sequence (DNA): TGTGCCAGCTCACACCTGGCGGGGTCGGTTCAAGAGACCCAGTACTTC. The encoded protein is CASSHLAGSVQETQYF.

The CDR3 spells CASSRAGYEKLFF. The CDR3 DNA follows: TGTGCCAGCAGCCGAGCAGGGTACGAAAAACTGTTTTTT. The V gene is TRBV7-8, the J gene TRBJ1-4, with D perhaps matching TRBD1 (5 bases). The V gene lost 5 bases and the J gene lost 8 bases, with 12 bases spanning the gap. Germline CDR1 is SGHVS and CDR2 is FQNEAQ. The CDR3 covers 13 residues.

The gene calls are TRBV6-5 and TRBJ1-2; TRBD1 agrees at 8 bases. This CDR3 has 14 amino acids. The germline V gene has CDR1 MNHEY and CDR2 SVGAGI. J gave up 2 bases and V 5 bases, and 4 bases lay outside the gene matches. The CDR3 DNA reads TGTGCCAGCAGTCGGACAGGGCCCAACTATGGCTACACCTTC. Its protein is CASSRTGPNYGYTF.

The chain is built from TRBV27 and TRBJ2-1, with TRBD1 matching 7 bases. The junction had 10 bases not matched to a gene; V was cut back by 6 bases and J by 2 bases. The germline V gene encodes CDR1 MNHEY and CDR2 SMNVEV (reference sequence). The CDR3 has 16 amino acids. CDR3 DNA: TGTGCCAGCAGAGTATTATCGACAGGGACCTACAATGAGCAGTTCTTC. Amino acids: CASRVLSTGTYNEQFF.

As concerns this clone: Relative to the germline gene, one junction end is altered; a read error may explain this. The chain joins TRBV7-9 to TRBJ2-2, with TRBD2 matching over 9 bases. Germline CDR1 is SEHNR and CDR2 is FQNEAQ (reference sequence). This CDR3 spans 18 amino acids. The CDR3 coding sequence is TGTTCCAGCAGCGATTCCCTAGCGGGATCGACGGGCACCGGGGAGCTGTTTTTT. It codes for CSSSDSLAGSTGTGELFF.